The 12 T cell receptor beta chains below were found in one sample sequenced in a study of shared clonotypes between healthy human individuals. TCRdb keeps only in-frame clones here, not all; method: immunoSEQ multiplex PCR. The sample lists around 2.1 million clones; 90% to 95% were seen once. Naive CD8 cells lacked CD45RO, underwent positive selection for CCR7 and left out terminally differentiated effector memory CD45RA+ cells. Sequencing was done on a sample of naive CD8+ T cells from PBMCs. The source is a man between 18 and 35 years old in good health. Some clones in this sample may be carry-over from other donors' samples.

CDR3 sequence reads: CASGLVSPTGTDIYEQYF. The DNA for the CDR3 is TGTGCTAGTGGTTTGGTTAGCCCAACCGGGACAGATATCTATGAGCAGTACTTC. The chain recombines TRBV12-5 with TRBJ2-7, with TRBD1 matching over 7 bases. The CDR3 extends over 18 amino acids. V was pared by 0 bases and J by 7 bases, with 18 bases of the junction left unmatched. CDR1 and CDR2 from the germline V gene are LGHNT and FRNRAP.

This rearrangement joins TRBV5-6 to TRBJ2-7; D call uncertain. Trimming took 0 bases from V and 7 from J, leaving 11 bases between them. The CDR3 runs 13 residues. Looked up from germline, CDR1 is SGHDT and CDR2 is YYEEEE. The CDR3 spells CASSLGDLMEQYF. In DNA, the CDR3 is TGTGCCAGCAGCTTGGGGGATCTCATGGAGCAGTACTTC.

The chain uses TRBV30 and TRBJ2-7; 8 bases are a match to TRBD2. J gave up 2 bases and V 0 bases, and 6 bases lay outside the gene matches. Germline CDR1 and CDR2: GTSNPN and SVGIG (reference sequence). This CDR3 has 15 residues. The CDR3 reads CAWSVGPLAAYEQYF. In nucleotides, the CDR3 is TGTGCCTGGAGTGTTGGTCCACTAGCGGCCTACGAGCAGTACTTC.

V is TRBV15 and J is TRBJ2-4, with D unresolved. V gave up 5 bases and J gave up 4 bases, with 9 bases separating them. Germline V gives CDR1 LNHNV, CDR2 YYDKDF (reference sequence). CDR3 size: 13 residues. CDR3 coding DNA: TGTGCCACCAGCTCCAGACCGAAAAACATTCAGTACTTC. This translates into CATSSRPKNIQYF.

Notes on this clone: Relative to the germline gene, one junction end is altered; a read error may explain this. The chain has TRBV4-1 and TRBJ1-5; TRBD1 is a possible D gene (5 bases). The CDR3 contains 16 residues. Germline CDR1 reads MGHRA; CDR2 reads YSYEKL. CDR3 residues: CASSQPSGGGNRPQHF. DNA for the CDR3: TGCGCCAGCAGCCAACCTAGTGGGGGGGGGAATCGGCCCCAGCATTTT.

The chain joins TRBV9 to TRBJ1-3; D is unclear. The CDR3 is 11 amino acids. Deletions cut 3 bases from V and 8 bases from J, with 6 bases between. The germline gives CDR1 SGDLS, CDR2 YYNGEE. CDR3 amino acids: CASSARDTIYF. CDR3 in DNA: TGTGCCAGCAGCGCGAGAGACACCATATATTTT.

The genes are TRBV4-3 and TRBJ2-4, with 10 bases lining up with TRBD2. Germline-derived CDR1 and CDR2 are LGHNA and YSLEER. Trimming took 2 bases from V and 8 from J; bases not matched to a gene: 9. The CDR3 contains 16 residues. The CDR3 spells CASSQSIAGGWDIQYF. In DNA, the CDR3 is TGCGCCAGCAGCCAATCCATAGCGGGAGGTTGGGACATTCAGTACTTC.

The chain carries TRBV4-1 and TRBJ2-2; D remains ambiguous. The CDR3 spans 13 residues. V lost 2 bases and J 3 bases, leaving 4 bases between the germline ends. Germline CDR1 reads MGHRA; CDR2 reads YSYEKL. The CDR3: CASSQPYTGELFF. The CDR3, as DNA: TGCGCCAGCAGCCAACCTTACACCGGGGAGCTGTTTTTT.

With respect to this clone: Other nucleotide sequences from this sample produce the same CDR3. J is TRBJ1-1 and V is TRBV7-9, with no clear D. V lost 5 bases, J lost 6 bases, and 10 bases lay in between. CDR3 length: 12 residues. CDR1 SEHNR and CDR2 FQNEAQ come from the germline V gene (reference sequence). The CDR3 reads CASSLGGAEAFF. The CDR3 nucleotides read TGTGCCAGCAGCCTCGGCGGAGCTGAAGCTTTCTTT.

The rearrangement links TRBV28 to TRBJ2-6; 9 bases are a match to TRBD1. The CDR3 is 20 residues long. Per germline, CDR1 MDHEN and CDR2 SYDVKM. Unmatched junction bases numbered 20, after V lost 7 bases and J lost 4 bases. CDR3 in amino acids: CASTTPYRTGDYRGANVLTF. The DNA for the CDR3 is TGTGCCAGCACCACCCCCTACCGGACAGGGGATTACCGGGGGGCCAACGTCCTGACTTTC.

The gene calls are TRBV5-1 and TRBJ2-1, with TRBD2 identical over 14 bases. Germline V gene sequence: CDR1 SGHRS, CDR2 YFSETQ. This CDR3 region has 15 residues. J was trimmed by 6 bases and V by 4 bases; bases with no gene match: 3. CDR3 sequence (DNA): TGCGCCAGCAGCCCGGGACTAGCGGGAGTCAATGAGCAGTTCTTC. Translation gives CASSPGLAGVNEQFF.

In regard to this clone: This same CDR3 is encoded by further DNA sequences in the sample. The chain combines TRBV19 with TRBJ2-7, with D perhaps given as TRBD1 or TRBD2 (6 bases each). Trimming pared 3 bases from V and 0 bases from J, leaving 9 bases between. CDR3 size: 14 residues. Germline V gives CDR1 LNHDA, CDR2 SQIVND (reference sequence). CDR3 coding DNA: TGTGCCAGTAGTATCACGGGGGCCTCCTACGAGCAGTACTTC. This translates into CASSITGASYEQYF.